Described below is a single T cell receptor beta chain sequence and its context. V was shortened by 1 base and J by 6 bases, with 8 bases between the two germline ends. Germline-derived CDR1 and CDR2 are SGDLS and YYNGEE. This CDR3 contains 13 residues. This sample was included in a study of T cells in Graves' hyperthyroidism and ophthalmopathy. Researchers amplified the TCR beta CDR3 regions from RNA transcripts. First-round RT-PCR targeting the TCR CDR3 was performed with the HTBI primer set. TCRdb ran MiXCR on the multiplex PCR reads and lists one entry per CDR3 protein. The profile shows about 720,000 distinct CDR3 sequences, less than 20% of them singletons.

This chain joins TRBV9 and TRBJ2-1; D gene uncertain. The clonotype comes from a man between 18 and 35 years old with Graves' hyperthyroidism. Sequenced material: blood. The CDR3 protein is CASSVQASNEQFF. CDR3 sequence (DNA): TGTGCCAGCAGCGTACAAGCGAGCAATGAGCAGTTCTTC. Looking up the rest from reference TRBV9 and TRBJ2-1 gives the full variable domain: DSGVTQTPKHLITATGQRVTLRCSPRSGDLSVYWYQQSLDQGLQFLIQYYNGEERAKGNILERFSAQQFPDLHSELNLSSLELGDSALYFCASSVQASNEQFFGPGTRLTVL.